The 22 T cell receptor beta chains in this list originate from one sample, sequenced in a study of cytomegalovirus exposure and HLA in healthy donors. Primers for the PCR totalled 60 Vbeta and 13 Jbeta. The table came from immunoSEQ multiplex PCR; TCRdb's copy has only in-frame clones and leaves some out. The sample lists 200,000 to 250,000 clones; around four fifths were seen once. The sequenced sample was PBMCs. The receptors were gathered from a man aged 45-65 years in good health and CMV-seronegative.

V and J are TRBV13 and TRBJ2-2; TRBD1 might be the D (6 bases). Germline V CDR1 and CDR2: PRHDT, FYEKMQ (reference sequence). Trimming removed 6 bases from V and 7 bases from J, with 12 bases in between. The CDR3 is 13 residues long. The CDR3 DNA reads as TGTGCCAGCAGTCCACAGGGTGTCGGGGAGCTGTTTTTT. Translation gives CASSPQGVGELFF.

This chain joins TRBV7-3 and TRBJ1-1; tentative D call: TRBD1 (6 bases). Trimming stripped 3 bases from V and 1 base from J, with 12 bases between. Per the germline V gene, CDR1 is SGHTA and CDR2 is FQGTGA. The CDR3 runs 15 residues. This chain's CDR3 is CASSLSGTTNTEAFF. The CDR3 DNA reads TGTGCCAGCAGCTTGTCCGGGACAACGAACACTGAAGCTTTCTTT.

The rearrangement links TRBV7-9 to TRBJ2-2; 7 positions agree with TRBD1. From germline, CDR1 is SEHNR and CDR2 FQNEAQ (reference sequence). The V gene end was trimmed by 5 bases and the J gene end by 6 bases; junction bases not matched to a gene: 3. This CDR3 has 13 amino acids. The CDR3 loop is CASSDRVAGELFF. CDR3 DNA sequence: TGTGCCAGCAGCGACAGGGTTGCCGGGGAGCTGTTTTTT.

The V call is TRBV27, the J call TRBJ2-2; D possibly corresponds to TRBD1 (5 bases). The germline CDR1 and CDR2 sequences are MNHEY and SMNVEV (reference sequence). Trimming removed 4 bases from V and 11 bases from J, with 17 bases in between. CDR3 length equals 14 residues. DNA for the CDR3: TGTGCCAGCAGTTCTCTCGACAGATGGGCCGAGCTGTTTTTT. Protein: CASSSLDRWAELFF.

This sequence joins TRBV7-9 and TRBJ1-4, with 8 bases fitting TRBD1. The V segment lost 1 base and the J segment 7 bases; nucleotides outside the gene matches: 5. Germline V gives CDR1 SEHNR, CDR2 FQNEAQ (reference sequence). The CDR3 extends over 15 amino acids. The CDR3 sequence is CASSLGQGPGEKLFF. The CDR3, as DNA: TGTGCCAGCAGCTTAGGACAGGGGCCTGGTGAAAAACTGTTTTTT.

The CDR3 bases are TGTGCCAGTAGTATAGTCAACCCAGCGGGAGAGCAGTTCTTC. This sequence encodes CASSIVNPAGEQFF. This sequence joins TRBV19 and TRBJ2-1; 7 nucleotides match TRBD2. The CDR3 sequence is 14 residues long. Germline V lookup: CDR1 LNHDA, CDR2 SQIVND (reference sequence). The V gene end was trimmed by 1 base and the J gene end by 10 bases; junction bases not matched to a gene: 7.

The chain joins TRBV2 to TRBJ1-1; D possibly corresponds to TRBD1 (6 bases). This CDR3 has 13 amino acids. Trimming cost V 7 bases and J 4 bases, with 13 bases left between them. The germline gives CDR1 SNHLY, CDR2 FYNNEI. The CDR3 protein is CASNFLGATEAFF. The CDR3 bases are TGTGCCAGCAACTTTCTGGGGGCCACTGAAGCTTTCTTT.

The chain employs TRBV5-1 and TRBJ2-7; 8 bases map to TRBD2. The V segment lost 0 bases and the J segment 7 bases; nucleotides outside the gene matches: 12. Germline CDR1 SGHRS, CDR2 YFSETQ. The CDR3 is 16 residues long. CDR3 DNA sequence: TGCGCCAGCAGCTTGGCCGGGGCTAGCGGGCTGGGAGAGCAGTACTTC. This gives the protein CASSLAGASGLGEQYF.

This rearrangement joins TRBV4-2 to TRBJ2-5; 9 bases agree with TRBD2. Per germline, CDR1 LGHNA and CDR2 YNFKEQ. Losses at the gene ends were 0 bases for V and 0 bases for J; bases not matched to a gene: 5. CDR3 length: 17 amino acids. The CDR3, as DNA: TGTGCCAGCAGCCAAGATCTAGCGGGACCTTACCAAGAGACCCAGTACTTC. Protein product: CASSQDLAGPYQETQYF.

The chain couples TRBV5-1 to TRBJ1-2; the D is unclear. The CDR3 covers 14 residues. Germline lookup yields CDR1 SGHRS and CDR2 YFSETQ. The V end was cut by 0 bases, the J end by 8 bases, with 14 bases between. Here the CDR3 reads CASSLEGTPQGYTF. The CDR3 DNA is TGCGCCAGCAGCTTGGAAGGAACTCCACAGGGCTACACCTTC.

There are a few counts of this clone. V and J are TRBV6-5 and TRBJ2-3; weak D call: TRBD1 (6 bases). V lost 2 bases and J 4 bases, leaving 13 bases between the germline ends. The CDR3 spans 15 residues. Germline CDR1 and CDR2: MNHEY and SVGAGI. CDR3 in DNA: TGTGCCAGCAGTTACAAGGGGGAGAGCCCAGATACGCAGTATTTT. Translated, it gives CASSYKGESPDTQYF.

The chain carries TRBV27 and TRBJ2-7, with 13 bases matching TRBD2. The CDR3 spans 19 residues. J lost 1 base, V lost 5 bases, and 14 bases had no gene match. Germline V gene lookup returns CDR1 MNHEY and CDR2 SMNVEV (reference sequence). DNA of the CDR3: TGTGCCAGCAGTCCCCGGACTAGCGGGAGTAGTCTAGGGTCCTACGAGCAGTACTTC. Translating it yields CASSPRTSGSSLGSYEQYF.

The sample holds a few counts of this clone. This chain uses TRBV11-2 with TRBJ2-2; 7 bases fit TRBD2. Germline assignment: CDR1 SGHAT and CDR2 FQNNGV. The trim removed 2 bases at V and 3 bases at J, leaving 12 bases unmatched. CDR3 length: 18 amino acids. The CDR3 DNA follows: TGTGCCAGCAGCTTAAGTCACGGACTAGGGCCCGACACCGGGGAGCTGTTTTTT. This gives the protein CASSLSHGLGPDTGELFF.

The chain has TRBV7-6 and TRBJ2-7, with D possibly TRBD1 on 7 matching bases. Germline assignment: CDR1 SGHVS and CDR2 FNYEAQ. The CDR3 loop spans 18 amino acids. V lost 6 bases and J 4 bases, leaving 28 bases between the germline ends. The CDR3 coding sequence is TGTGCCAGCAGTCAGACGTTGACAGGGTTGTTGGGGGGATACGAGCAGTACTTC. Its protein is CASSQTLTGLLGGYEQYF.

The V and J genes are TRBV2 and TRBJ2-3; no clear D. CDR1 and CDR2 (germline): SNHLY, FYNNEI. This CDR3 has 15 residues. V lost 3 bases, J lost 0 bases, and 10 bases lay in between. CDR3 in DNA: TGTGCCAGCAGTGATAGTCCGCGGAGCACAGATACGCAGTATTTT. It is translated as CASSDSPRSTDTQYF.

CDR3 sequence reads: CASSYSRQQETQYF. The CDR3 DNA is TGTGCCAGCAGTTACTCGAGGCAGCAAGAGACCCAGTACTTC. This chain uses TRBV6-6 with TRBJ2-5; no clear D. CDR1 is MNHNY and CDR2 is SVGAGI in the germline V gene (reference sequence). The length of the CDR3 is 14 residues. The ends were cut back, 0 bases at V and 2 bases at J, with 7 bases in the middle.

The rearrangement links TRBV5-1 to TRBJ1-4, with TRBD1 matching 10 bases. The junction had 8 bases not matched to a gene; V was cut back by 7 bases and J by 8 bases. The germline CDR1 and CDR2 sequences are SGHRS and YFSETQ. The CDR3 is 14 residues long. CDR3 DNA sequence: TGCGCCAGCGCGGACAGGGGGATCACCGAAAAACTGTTTTTT. Amino acids: CASADRGITEKLFF.

The chain carries TRBV12-5 and TRBJ2-1, with 13 bases aligning to TRBD2. From germline, CDR1 is LGHNT and CDR2 FRNRAP. CDR3 size: 15 residues. The trim removed 5 bases at V and 9 bases at J, leaving 7 bases unmatched. CDR3 bases: TGTGCTAGTGGTGCCGGGACTAGCGGGAACAGTGAGCAGTTCTTC. Translating it yields CASGAGTSGNSEQFF.

The chain carries TRBV9 and TRBJ2-2; 9 bases agree with TRBD1. Germline V gene data show CDR1 as SGDLS and CDR2 as YYNGEE. V shed 4 bases and J 5 bases; nucleotides not matched to a gene: 9. CDR3 length: 16 residues. The CDR3 coding sequence is TGTGCCAGCAGCCCGGCCGGGACAGGGCAAACCGGGGAGCTGTTTTTT. This encodes CASSPAGTGQTGELFF.

This chain links TRBV5-1 with TRBJ1-1; D might be TRBD1 (6 bases). The CDR3 has 14 amino acids. Trimming removed 5 bases at V and 2 bases at J, with 13 bases between. In germline, CDR1 is SGHRS, CDR2 YFSETQ. The CDR3 DNA follows: TGCGCCAGCAGTATAGGGGGTGTAAACACTGAAGCTTTCTTT. Encoded protein: CASSIGGVNTEAFF.

V and J are TRBV19 and TRBJ1-1, with D uncertain. The CDR3 has 14 residues. CDR1 and CDR2 (germline): LNHDA, SQIVND (reference sequence). Trimming shortened V by 6 bases and J by 5 bases, and 16 bases separated the two germline ends. The CDR3 loop reads CASSQGGRRTEAFF. CDR3 DNA sequence: TGTGCCAGTAGCCAAGGAGGCAGGAGGACTGAAGCTTTCTTT.

This clone was observed a single time. V usage is TRBV7-2 and J usage is TRBJ2-5, with 7 bases aligning to TRBD2. The CDR3 is 15 residues long. Germline CDR1 reads SGHTA; CDR2 reads FQGNSA. The V and J ends lost 2 bases and 5 bases, in that order; junction bases with no gene match: 8. CDR3 protein: CASSLSGEVGETQYF. CDR3 DNA: TGTGCCAGCAGCTTAAGCGGGGAGGTCGGGGAGACCCAGTACTTC.